This T cell receptor (beta chain) originates from a study of blood T cell repertoires in COVID-19. Turning to the study itself: T cells, B-cell-depleted T cells, or PBMCs supplied cDNA or gDNA.

In the original analysis: Reference gene primer amplification gave estimated nucleated cell counts. Profiling relied on immunoSEQ multiplex PCR, and the TCRdb table lists in-frame clones only, not all of them. V and J calls and clone size come straight from that table; D and trimming were deduced from the DNA. The data show about 180,000 clones, with approximately 91% seen just once and approximately 0.5% held by the top ten. CDR1 is SGHTA and CDR2 is FQGNSA in the germline V gene. V gave up 1 base and J gave up 6 bases, with 9 bases separating them. The CDR3 covers 13 residues. This clone was picked up one time.

The rearrangement links TRBV7-2 to TRBJ1-2, with unresolved D. Material for sequencing was peripheral blood. This receptor was identified in a man aged 45-60 years with acute or convalescent COVID-19. The CDR3 sequence is CASSLEAGDGYTF. CDR3 DNA sequence: TGTGCCAGCAGCTTAGAGGCGGGTGATGGCTACACCTTC.